The T cell receptor beta chain described here comes from a study of blood T cell repertoires in COVID-19. There are 12 residues in the CDR3. Germline CDR1 reads SEHNR; CDR2 reads FQNEAQ (reference sequence). Trimming left V 5 bases short and J 0 bases short, with 3 bases between. Repertoires were generated with immunoSEQ multiplex PCR, while TCRdb's copy carries only in-frame clones and drops some. The sample lists about 200,000 clones, roughly 81% occurring once. Sequencing was done on a sample of peripheral blood. The rearrangement joins TRBV7-9 to TRBJ2-3; D not certain. The TCR sequence derives from a woman between 50 and 59 years old with active or convalescent COVID-19. In DNA, the CDR3 is TGTGCCAGCAGCCCTAGCACAGATACGCAGTATTTT. This codes for CASSPSTDTQYF.